The rows below give T cell receptor beta chains drawn from one sample of a study of Graves' ophthalmopathy and Graves' hyperthyroidism. TCRdb used MiXCR to reprocess the multiplex PCR reads, holding one entry per CDR3 protein. This sample has over a million distinct CDR3 sequences; about 40% occur once, and the top ten carry roughly 10%. Sequencing was carried out using peripheral blood or thyroid tissue (not recorded which). The receptors derive from an adult man with Graves' hyperthyroidism. Both conserved end residues are part of each CDR3. Each record gives: J gene, V gene, D gene, clone size, CDR3 protein. The D gene is left open where the match is weak. Clone sizes are given selectively: once, few, many, or a class where the clone is expanded.

J: TRBJ1-2; V: TRBV20-1; D: TRBD1; size: few; CDR3: CSARDRDRGVYGYTF
J: TRBJ2-7; V: TRBV18; D: -; size: few; CDR3: CASSRRTAYEQYF
J: TRBJ1-3; V: TRBV20-1; D: TRBD1; size: few; CDR3: CSKRNNGTEGNTIYF
J: TRBJ2-3; V: TRBV12-3/TRBV12-4; D: TRBD2; size: once; CDR3: CASSRPTSGSTDTQYF
J: TRBJ2-7; V: TRBV19; D: -; size: many; CDR3: CASSTTGSYEQYF
J: TRBJ1-4; V: TRBV19; D: -; size: many; CDR3: CASSVQTNEKLFF
J: TRBJ2-5; V: TRBV20-1; D: TRBD2; size: many; CDR3: CSASQWGGQETQYF
J: TRBJ2-7; V: TRBV12-3/TRBV12-4; D: -; size: few; CDR3: CASSLGPNHEQYF
J: TRBJ1-6; V: TRBV7-2; D: -; size: -; CDR3: CASSLGGWKVYTPLHF
J: TRBJ1-2; V: TRBV6-5; D: -; size: many; CDR3: CASRGKGTEGGYTF
J: TRBJ2-5; V: TRBV12-3/TRBV12-4; D: -; size: -; CDR3: CASSSSWGGNRETQYF
J: TRBJ2-7; V: TRBV28; D: TRBD2; size: -; CDR3: CASSPHSGGGYEQYF
J: TRBJ2-5; V: TRBV9; D: -; size: few; CDR3: CASSDYPEETQYF
J: TRBJ1-6; V: TRBV25-1; D: -; size: -; CDR3: CACSAGLYSPLHF
J: TRBJ2-5; V: TRBV6-6; D: -; size: -; CDR3: CASRGGRRGFQETQYF